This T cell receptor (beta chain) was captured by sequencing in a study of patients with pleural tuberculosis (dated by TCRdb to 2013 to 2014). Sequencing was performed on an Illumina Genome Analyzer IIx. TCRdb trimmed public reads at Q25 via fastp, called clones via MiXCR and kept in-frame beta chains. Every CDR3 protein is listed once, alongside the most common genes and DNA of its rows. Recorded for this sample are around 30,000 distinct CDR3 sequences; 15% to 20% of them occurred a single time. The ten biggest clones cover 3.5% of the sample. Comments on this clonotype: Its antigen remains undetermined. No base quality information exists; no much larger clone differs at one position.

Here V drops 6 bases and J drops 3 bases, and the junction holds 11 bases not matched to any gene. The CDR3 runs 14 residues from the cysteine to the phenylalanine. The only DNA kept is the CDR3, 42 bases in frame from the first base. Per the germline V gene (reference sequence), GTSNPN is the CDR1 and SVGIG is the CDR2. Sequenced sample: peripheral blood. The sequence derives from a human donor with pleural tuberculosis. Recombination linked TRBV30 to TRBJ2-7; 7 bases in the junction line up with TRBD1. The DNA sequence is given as TGTGCCTGTCTCAGACAGGGTACCAACTACGAGCAGTACTTC. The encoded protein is CACLRQGTNYEQYF. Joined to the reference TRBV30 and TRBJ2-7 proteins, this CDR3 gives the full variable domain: SQTIHQWPATLVQPVGSPLSLECTVEGTSNPNLYWYRQAAGRGLQLLFYSVGIGQISSEVPQNLSASRPQDRQFILSSKKLLLSDSGFYLCACLRQGTNYEQYFGPGTRLTVT.